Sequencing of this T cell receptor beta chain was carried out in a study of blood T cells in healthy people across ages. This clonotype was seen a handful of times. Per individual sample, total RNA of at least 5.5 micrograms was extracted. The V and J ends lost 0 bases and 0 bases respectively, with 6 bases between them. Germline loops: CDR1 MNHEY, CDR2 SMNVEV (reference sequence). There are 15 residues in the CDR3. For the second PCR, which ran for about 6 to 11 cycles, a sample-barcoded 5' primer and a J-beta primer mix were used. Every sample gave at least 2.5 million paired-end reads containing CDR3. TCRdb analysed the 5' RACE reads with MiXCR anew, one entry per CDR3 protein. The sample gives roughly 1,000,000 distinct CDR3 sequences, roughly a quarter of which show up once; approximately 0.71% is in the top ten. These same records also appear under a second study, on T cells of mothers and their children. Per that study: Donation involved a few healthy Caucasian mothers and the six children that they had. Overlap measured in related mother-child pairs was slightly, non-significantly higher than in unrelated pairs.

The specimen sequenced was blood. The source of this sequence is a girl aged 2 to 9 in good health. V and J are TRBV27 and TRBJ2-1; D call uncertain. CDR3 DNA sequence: TGTGCCAGCAGTTTATCGGGCCTCTCCTACAATGAGCAGTTCTTC. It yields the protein CASSLSGLSYNEQFF.